This record looks at one T cell receptor (beta chain) sequence and its context. Its specificity is unknown. These data are taken from a study of T cell responses to AZD1222 COVID-19 vaccine. CDR3 size: 14 residues. The germline CDR1 and CDR2 sequences are KGHDR and SFDVKD. Trimming at V came to 0 bases and at J to 8 bases, leaving 3 bases not matched to a gene. This table comes from immunoSEQ multiplex PCR, and its TCRdb copy is limited to in-frame clones, with some not included. The sample includes 110,000 to 150,000 clones, 90% of them seen just once. Study-wide results and caveats: Seropositive status at baseline applied to only a handful of AZD1222 recipients. In a largely white British group with more females than males, clonal diversity was possibly underestimated. Across spike, vaccine-associated CD4 TCRs were found, dominant at 160-218 and 743-854.

The sequencing used peripheral blood, collected on day 0 of AZD1222 vaccination. The genes are TRBV24-1 and TRBJ2-1, with 7 bases that match TRBD2. This receptor was taken from an adult in good health. The CDR3 loop is CATSDLRLAHEQFF. CDR3 sequence (DNA): TGTGCCACCAGTGATTTGCGACTAGCCCATGAGCAGTTCTTC.